Given below is one T cell receptor (beta chain) in context. This CDR3 region has 13 residues. V lost 2 bases and J lost 9, with 11 bases in between. Germline-derived CDR1 and CDR2 are LGHNA and YSLEER. This record comes from a study of blood T cells in healthy people across ages. Through a sample-barcoded 5' primer and a J-beta primer mix, a second PCR was run for roughly 6 to 12 cycles. TCRdb analysed the 5' RACE reads with MiXCR anew, one entry per CDR3 protein. The sample includes over 450,000 distinct CDR3 sequences, approximately 25% of them seen just once. The sample was also linked to a second study, of T cells of mothers and their children. That work contributes: cDNA was synthesized from all extracted RNA at about 1.5 ug per reaction.

This TCR was recovered from a boy aged 5-17 years in good health. The sequenced sample was blood. The rearrangement links TRBV4-3 to TRBJ2-4, with D perhaps TRBD2 (5 bases). This CDR3 reads CASSQKAGTIQYF. In DNA form, the CDR3 reads TGCGCCAGCAGCCAAAAGGCGGGCACCATTCAGTACTTC.